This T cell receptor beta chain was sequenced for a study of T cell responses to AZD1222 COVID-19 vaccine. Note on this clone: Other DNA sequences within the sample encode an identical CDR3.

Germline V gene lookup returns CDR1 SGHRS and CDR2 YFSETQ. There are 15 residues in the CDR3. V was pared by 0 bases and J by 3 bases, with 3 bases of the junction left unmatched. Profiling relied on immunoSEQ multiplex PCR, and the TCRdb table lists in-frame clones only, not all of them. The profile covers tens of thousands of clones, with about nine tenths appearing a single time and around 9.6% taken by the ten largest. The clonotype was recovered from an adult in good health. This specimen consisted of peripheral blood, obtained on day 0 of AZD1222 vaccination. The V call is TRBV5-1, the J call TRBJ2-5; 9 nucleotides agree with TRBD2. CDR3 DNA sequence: TGCGCCAGCAGCTTGGCGGTAGCGGGAGAAGAGACCCAGTACTTC. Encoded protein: CASSLAVAGEETQYF.